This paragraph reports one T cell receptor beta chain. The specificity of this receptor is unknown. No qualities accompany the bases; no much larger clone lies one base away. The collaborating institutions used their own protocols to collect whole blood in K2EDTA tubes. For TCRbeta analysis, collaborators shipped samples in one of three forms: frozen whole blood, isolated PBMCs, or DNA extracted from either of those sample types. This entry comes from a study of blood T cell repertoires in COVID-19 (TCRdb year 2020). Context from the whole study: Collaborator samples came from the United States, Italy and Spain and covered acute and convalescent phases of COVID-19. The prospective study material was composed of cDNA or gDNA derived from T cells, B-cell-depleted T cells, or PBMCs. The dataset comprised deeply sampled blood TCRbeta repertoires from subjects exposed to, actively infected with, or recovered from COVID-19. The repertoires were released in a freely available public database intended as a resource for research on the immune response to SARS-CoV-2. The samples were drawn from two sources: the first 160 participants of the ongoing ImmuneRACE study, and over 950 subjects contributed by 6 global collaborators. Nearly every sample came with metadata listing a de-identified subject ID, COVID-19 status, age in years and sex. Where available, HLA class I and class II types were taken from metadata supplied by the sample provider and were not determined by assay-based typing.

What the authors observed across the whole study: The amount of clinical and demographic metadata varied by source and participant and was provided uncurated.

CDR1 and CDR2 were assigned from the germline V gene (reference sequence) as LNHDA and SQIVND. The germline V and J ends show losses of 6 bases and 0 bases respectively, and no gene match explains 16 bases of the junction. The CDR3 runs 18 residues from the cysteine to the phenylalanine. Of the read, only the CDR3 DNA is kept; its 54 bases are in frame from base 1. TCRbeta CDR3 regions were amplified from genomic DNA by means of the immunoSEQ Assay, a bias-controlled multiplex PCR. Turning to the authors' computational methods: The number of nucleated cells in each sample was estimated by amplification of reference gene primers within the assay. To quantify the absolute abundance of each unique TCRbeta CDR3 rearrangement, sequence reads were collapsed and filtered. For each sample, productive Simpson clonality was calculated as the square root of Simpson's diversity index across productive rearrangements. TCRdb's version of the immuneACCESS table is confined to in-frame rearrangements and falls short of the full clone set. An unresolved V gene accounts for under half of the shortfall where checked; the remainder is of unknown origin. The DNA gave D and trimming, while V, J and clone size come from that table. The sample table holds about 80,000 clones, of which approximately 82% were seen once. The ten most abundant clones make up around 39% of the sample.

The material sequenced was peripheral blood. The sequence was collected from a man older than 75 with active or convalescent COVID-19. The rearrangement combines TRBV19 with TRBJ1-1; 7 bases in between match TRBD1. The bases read TGTGCCAGTAGGACACGAGGGGGCGCGAGGATCATGAACACTGAAGCTTTCTTT. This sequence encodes CASRTRGGARIMNTEAFF.